Listed here is a single TCR beta chain. The data derive from a study of CD8 T cells in Susac syndrome. After extraction with the RNeasy kit, about 0.45 to 1 ug of the RNA was reverse transcribed using random hexamers. One entry per CDR3 protein results from TCRdb running MiXCR on the immunoSEQ multiplex PCR reads. The sample contains about 200,000 distinct CDR3 sequences, about 94% of which appear only once. The CDR3 contains 13 residues. The germline V gene has CDR1 MNHEY and CDR2 SVGEGT. The V gene lost 2 bases and the J gene lost 0 bases, with 4 bases spanning the gap. The sample consisted of CD8+ T cells from PBMCs. The clonotype was recovered from a human donor with multiple sclerosis. The gene calls are TRBV6-2 or TRBV6-3 and TRBJ2-5; D not certain. The CDR3 loop is CASSYDYQETQYF. DNA for the CDR3: TGTGCCAGCAGTTACGACTACCAAGAGACCCAGTACTTC.